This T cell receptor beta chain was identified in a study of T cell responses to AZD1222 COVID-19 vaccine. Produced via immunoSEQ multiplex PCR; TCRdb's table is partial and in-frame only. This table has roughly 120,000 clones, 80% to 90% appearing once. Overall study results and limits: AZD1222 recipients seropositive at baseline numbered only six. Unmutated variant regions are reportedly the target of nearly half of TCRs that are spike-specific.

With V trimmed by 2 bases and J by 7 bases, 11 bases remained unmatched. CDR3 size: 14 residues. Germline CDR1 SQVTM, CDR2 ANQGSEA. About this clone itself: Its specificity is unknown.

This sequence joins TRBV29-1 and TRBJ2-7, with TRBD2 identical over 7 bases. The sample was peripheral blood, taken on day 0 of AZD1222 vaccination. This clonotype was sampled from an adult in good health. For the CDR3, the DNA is TGCAGCGTTGAACAAGCGGGACTCGAAGTAGAGCAGTACTTC. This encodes CSVEQAGLEVEQYF.